This is a list of T cell receptor beta chains from one sample in a study of cytomegalovirus exposure and HLA in healthy donors. Only in-frame clones appear in the TCRdb table, and some are missing; sequencing was by immunoSEQ multiplex PCR. This sample has 150,000 to 200,000 clones; around four fifths occur once, and the top ten carry 1.9%. The specimen was PBMCs. The source of these receptors is a man between 18 and 35 years old in good health and CMV-seronegative. CDR3s include the opening cysteine and the closing phenylalanine or tryptophan. A D gene is named only where the DNA matches it firmly. Clone size is given for some rows only: seen once, a few or many times, or a class if the clone is expanded.

d_gene | j_gene | abundance | v_gene | CDR3aa | CDR3nt
- | TRBJ2-1 | - | TRBV11-2 | CASSPGTYNEQFF | TGTGCCAGCAGCCCGGGGACTTACAATGAGCAGTTCTTC
- | TRBJ2-5 | - | TRBV5-1 | CASSFYGGGRGETQYF | TGCGCCAGCAGCTTTTACGGCGGGGGTAGGGGGGAGACCCAGTACTTC
- | TRBJ1-2 | - | TRBV21-1 | CASSNDRNYGYTF | TGTGCCAGCAGCAACGACAGAAACTATGGCTACACCTTC
TRBD1 | TRBJ2-7 | - | TRBV19 | CASSPGTGFYEQYF | TGTGCCAGTAGTCCCGGGACAGGGTTCTACGAGCAGTACTTC
TRBD1 | TRBJ2-1 | - | TRBV11-3 | CASSPGTGGYNEQFF | TGTGCCAGCAGCCCCGGGACAGGTGGCTACAATGAGCAGTTCTTC
TRBD2 | TRBJ2-3 | - | TRBV7-7 | CASSPRLAGSTDTQYF | TGTGCTAGCAGCCCCAGACTAGCGGGTAGCACAGATACGCAGTATTTT
- | TRBJ1-6 | once | TRBV9 | CASSVGAGDSPLHF | TGTGCCAGCAGCGTAGGGGCAGGCGATTCACCCCTCCACTTT
- | TRBJ1-1 | - | TRBV28 | CASSSPTDTEAFF | TGTGCCAGCAGTTCTCCGACAGACACTGAAGCTTTCTTT
- | TRBJ2-7 | - | TRBV7-6 | CASSLEGDRSYEQYF | TGTGCCAGCAGCTTAGAGGGTGACAGGTCCTACGAGCAGTACTTC
TRBD1 | TRBJ1-6 | - | TRBV2 | CASSPGQIMTPLHF | TGTGCCAGCAGCCCGGGACAGATTATGACCCCCCTCCACTTT
- | TRBJ2-7 | once | TRBV11-2 | CASSPRDEQYF | TGTGCCAGCAGCCCCCGGGACGAGCAGTACTTC
- | TRBJ2-3 | - | TRBV4-3 | CASSQARGTQYF | TGCGCCAGCAGTCAGGCTAGGGGTACGCAGTATTTT
TRBD1 | TRBJ2-3 | once | TRBV28 | CASRGQGAPDTQYF | TGTGCCAGCAGAGGACAGGGGGCCCCAGATACGCAGTATTTT
- | TRBJ2-2 | - | TRBV11-1 | CASSRQATNTGELFF | TGTGCCAGCAGCCGACAGGCGACGAACACCGGGGAGCTGTTTTTT
- | TRBJ1-1 | - | TRBV6-6 | CASSRIGGVGNTEAFF | TGTGCCAGCAGTCGTATTGGAGGGGTCGGGAACACTGAAGCTTTCTTT
TRBD1 | TRBJ2-7 | - | TRBV7-9 | CASSLGGQGYEQYF | TGTGCCAGCAGCTTAGGGGGACAGGGGTACGAGCAGTACTTC
- | TRBJ2-6 | - | TRBV29-1 | CSASTVFRSGANVLTF | TGCAGCGCCTCGACAGTTTTCCGCTCTGGGGCCAACGTCCTGACTTTC
- | TRBJ1-4 | - | TRBV13 | CASSLARGVEEKLFF | TGTGCCAGCAGCTTAGCCAGGGGTGTGGAAGAAAAACTGTTTTTT
TRBD1 | TRBJ1-2 | - | TRBV14 | CASSPRTGGSLYGYTF | TGTGCCAGCAGCCCCCGGACAGGGGGCTCACTCTATGGCTACACCTTC
- | TRBJ1-5 | - | TRBV7-9 | CASSLTGSDAPQHF | TGTGCCAGCAGCTTAACAGGGTCAGACGCGCCCCAGCATTTT
- | TRBJ2-2 | - | TRBV27 | CASSFQWGHTGELFF | TGTGCCAGCAGTTTTCAATGGGGGCACACCGGGGAGCTGTTTTTT
TRBD1 | TRBJ1-6 | - | TRBV28 | CASSQTGGSSPLHF | TGTGCCAGCAGTCAGACAGGGGGTAGCTCACCCCTCCACTTT
TRBD1 | TRBJ2-2 | - | TRBV18 | CASSPGQGANTGELFF | TGTGCCAGCTCACCAGGACAGGGGGCCAACACCGGGGAGCTGTTTTTT
TRBD2 | TRBJ2-3 | - | TRBV9 | CASSLWGRDTDTQYF | TGTGCCAGCAGCCTTTGGGGGAGGGACACAGATACGCAGTATTTT
- | TRBJ1-1 | - | TRBV6-6 | CASRGSGENTEAFF | TGTGCCAGCAGGGGGTCAGGGGAGAACACTGAAGCTTTCTTT
- | TRBJ2-7 | - | TRBV28 | CASSLQGRQYF | TGTGCCAGCAGTTTACAGGGTCGACAGTACTTC
- | TRBJ1-1 | - | TRBV7-9 | CASSPRFSTGRAEAFF | TGTGCCAGCAGCCCCCGGTTTTCGACAGGAAGGGCTGAAGCTTTCTTT
TRBD1 | TRBJ2-7 | - | TRBV6-1 | CASSGQGVRAYEQYF | TGTGCCAGCAGTGGACAGGGGGTGCGAGCCTACGAGCAGTACTTC
TRBD2 | TRBJ2-1 | - | TRBV6-5 | CASSRDYSNEQFF | TGTGCCAGCTCCAGGGACTATAGCAATGAGCAGTTCTTC
TRBD1 | TRBJ1-6 | - | TRBV6-1 | CASSPTGEQSPLHF | TGTGCCAGCAGTCCGACAGGGGAGCAATCACCCCTCCACTTT
- | TRBJ2-3 | - | TRBV7-2 | CASSLSVGRDTQYF | TGTGCCAGCAGCTTAAGTGTGGGGAGGGATACGCAGTATTTT
TRBD1 | TRBJ1-1 | - | TRBV30 | CAWRLDRVTEAFF | TGTGCCTGGAGGCTTGACAGGGTTACTGAAGCTTTCTTT
TRBD1 | TRBJ2-3 | - | TRBV29-1 | CSVEPGTGGLTDTQYF | TGCAGCGTTGAGCCTGGGACAGGGGGCCTGACAGATACGCAGTATTTT
- | TRBJ1-2 | - | TRBV11-2 | CASSFQGWDYGYTF | TGTGCCAGCAGCTTCCAGGGATGGGACTATGGCTACACCTTC
- | TRBJ2-5 | - | TRBV28 | CASSGGQWAVQETQYF | TGTGCCAGCAGTGGAGGTCAGTGGGCAGTCCAAGAGACCCAGTACTTC
TRBD2 | TRBJ2-3 | - | TRBV6-6 | CASRPTSGGPTDTQYF | TGTGCCAGCAGGCCGACTAGCGGGGGGCCCACAGATACGCAGTATTTT
- | TRBJ2-1 | - | TRBV19 | CASTSPGQSPYNEQFF | TGTGCCAGTACGTCCCCCGGACAGTCCCCCTACAATGAGCAGTTCTTC
- | TRBJ1-6 | - | TRBV5-4 | CASSPGQGASSSPLHF | TGTGCCAGCAGCCCAGGGCAGGGTGCTTCCTCTTCACCCCTCCACTTT
- | TRBJ1-6 | - | TRBV19 | CASRPRGSLNSPLHF | TGTGCCAGTAGGCCACGGGGGTCTCTTAATTCACCCCTCCACTTT
TRBD1 | TRBJ2-4 | - | TRBV29-1 | CSAGQGENIQYF | TGCAGCGCGGGACAGGGGGAAAACATTCAGTACTTC
- | TRBJ1-5 | - | TRBV5-1 | CASSLDRPDQPQHF | TGCGCCAGCAGCTTGGACAGGCCCGATCAGCCCCAGCATTTT
- | TRBJ1-2 | - | TRBV29-1 | CSAQDSSNYGYTF | TGCAGCGCCCAGGACAGTTCTAACTATGGCTACACCTTC
- | TRBJ2-7 | few | TRBV7-9 | CASTLGLEQYF | TGTGCCAGCACCCTGGGGCTCGAGCAGTACTTC
- | TRBJ2-1 | - | TRBV10-1 | CASFRGLGFF | TGCGCCAGTTTCCGGGGGTTAGGGTTCTTC
TRBD2 | TRBJ2-1 | - | TRBV5-1 | CASAPAGGYNEQFF | TGCGCCAGCGCCCCCGCGGGAGGATATAATGAGCAGTTCTTC
- | TRBJ2-7 | - | TRBV4-1 | CASSRSHDSQNEQYF | TGCGCCAGCAGCCGGTCACACGACAGTCAAAACGAGCAGTACTTC
TRBD1 | TRBJ2-1 | - | TRBV29-1 | CSADRGSYNEQFF | TGCAGCGCCGACAGGGGCTCCTACAATGAGCAGTTCTTC
- | TRBJ2-7 | - | TRBV5-6 | CASSLAPRSSYEQYF | TGTGCCAGCAGCTTGGCCCCCCGGAGCTCCTACGAGCAGTACTTC
TRBD2 | TRBJ2-3 | - | TRBV9 | CASSVGAGGTDMQYF | TGTGCCAGCAGCGTAGGAGCGGGGGGCACAGATATGCAGTATTTT
- | TRBJ1-1 | - | TRBV9 | CASSVVDSTEAFF | TGTGCCAGCAGCGTAGTAGACAGCACTGAAGCTTTCTTT
- | TRBJ2-2 | once | TRBV11-2 | CASSLAGAGGGELFF | TGTGCCAGCAGCTTAGCAGGGGCTGGCGGCGGGGAGCTGTTTTTT
TRBD1 | TRBJ1-2 | - | TRBV2 | CASSITGGRDGYTF | TGTGCCAGCAGTATCACAGGGGGAAGAGATGGCTACACCTTC
TRBD1 | TRBJ1-4 | few | TRBV27 | CASRPGPGQGNEKLFF | TGTGCCAGCAGGCCCGGCCCGGGACAGGGGAACGAAAAACTGTTTTTT
- | TRBJ1-2 | - | TRBV5-1 | CASSLDGGYGYTF | TGCGCCAGCAGCTTGGACGGTGGCTATGGCTACACCTTC
TRBD1 | TRBJ2-1 | few | TRBV10-3 | CAISESTGYGYNEQFF | TGTGCCATCAGTGAGTCGACAGGGTACGGATACAATGAGCAGTTCTTC
- | TRBJ2-1 | few | TRBV6-4 | CASSVGGGEYNEQFF | TGTGCCAGCAGTGTGGGCGGGGGCGAATACAATGAGCAGTTCTTC
- | TRBJ2-3 | few | TRBV6-5 | CASAAGENTDTQYF | TGTGCCAGCGCCGCAGGGGAAAACACAGATACGCAGTATTTT
- | TRBJ1-2 | - | TRBV28 | CASSLLGHGYTF | TGTGCCAGCAGTTTACTGGGGCATGGCTACACCTTC